This record looks at one TCR beta chain sequence and its context. Its specificity is not known. This sample was included in a study of T cell responses to AZD1222 COVID-19 vaccine. Regarding the study as a whole: Spike-specific TCRs gained breadth and depth after people received two AZD1222 doses.

Some clones are missing from TCRdb's copy, which holds only in-frame ones; the method was immunoSEQ multiplex PCR. This sample has about 130,000 clones, with over 75% found just once. This CDR3 has 16 residues. Germline-derived CDR1 and CDR2 are SGHTA and FQGNSA. V lost 0 bases to trimming and J lost 9 bases, with 15 bases between them. This receptor was taken from an adult in good health. Sequencing used peripheral blood, obtained on day 0 of AZD1222 vaccination. The genes are TRBV7-2 and TRBJ1-6; no firm D call. The CDR3 DNA reads as TGTGCCAGCAGCTTAGCCAGACCGATAGGGAGTTCACCCCTCCACTTT. It codes for CASSLARPIGSSPLHF. The whole variable domain, filled in from reference TRBV7-2 and TRBJ1-6, reads GAGVSQSPSNKVTEKGKDVELRCDPISGHTALYWYRQSLGQGLEFLIYFQGNSAPDKSGLPSDRFSAERTGGSVSTLTIQRTQQEDSAVYLCASSLARPIGSSPLHFGNGTRLTVT.